The 2 T cell receptor beta chains reported below all come from one sample, sequenced in a study of blood T cell repertoires in COVID-19. TCRdb keeps only in-frame clones here, not all; method: immunoSEQ multiplex PCR. This table holds about 210,000 clones, around 83% found once. Sequencing was carried out using peripheral blood. These receptors were taken from a woman in her forties or fifties with acute or convalescent COVID-19.

This sequence joins TRBV27 and TRBJ1-2; 8 bases map to TRBD1. Per the germline V gene, CDR1 is MNHEY and CDR2 is SMNVEV (reference sequence). This CDR3 has 14 residues. The V gene end was trimmed by 2 bases and the J gene end by 10 bases; junction bases not matched to a gene: 9. CDR3 in amino acids: CASSLIGQGLLYTF. CDR3 DNA sequence: TGTGCCAGCAGTTTAATAGGACAGGGCCTCCTCTACACCTTC.

The CDR3 DNA reads as TGTGCCAGCAGTGACAGGGGAGGGGGGAGCACTGAAGCTTTCTTT. This codes for CASSDRGGGSTEAFF. The chain links TRBV6-1 to TRBJ1-1; tentatively, D is TRBD1 (6 bases). Trimming pared 3 bases from V and 4 bases from J, leaving 15 bases between. Germline V CDR1 and CDR2: MNHNS, SASEGT. The CDR3 contains 15 residues.